This T cell receptor (beta chain) was observed in a study of blood T cells in healthy people across ages (dated by TCRdb to 2013 to 2016). About the full investigation: Template switching captured roughly one uniquely barcoded TCR beta cDNA molecule per two T cells in model experiments. For two donors (one aged 18 to 29 and one aged 80 or older), the study analyzed two additional independent replicas of 1 million unique cDNA reads from the same blood draw. To avoid experimental bias, donors of different ages were distributed randomly across sequencing lanes. The study measured age-related changes in TCR beta repertoire diversity using deep sequencing normalized with unique cDNA molecular identifiers. Four age groups were formed from the donors: young (average roughly 15 years), middle-aged (approximately 42), aged (around 68) and long-lived (around 82). Results the study describes overall, beyond this receptor: A strong correlation was found between observed TCR beta diversity and the percentage of naive T cells measured by flow cytometry. Estimates of total diversity based on one million sequenced T cells were considered lower bounds and underestimates. Because donor CMV infection status was unknown, age-related changes in expanded clonotypes were potentially confounded. As age increased, observed TCR beta diversity per million T cells dropped in a roughly linear way, and a significant reduction was already evident by age 40. Bulk unsorted PBMC profiling prevented conclusive comparison of naive and antigen-experienced compartments. Compared with the aged group, the long-lived group had more naive CD4+ T cells, fewer expanded clones and increased TCR diversity, a pattern suggesting age selection.

Preparation of the library involved 5' RACE. The data were produced on an Illumina HiSeq 2500. The second PCR ran for about 6 to 12 cycles and used a J-beta primer mix along with a sample-barcoded 5' primer. A template-switch 5' adaptor carrying 12 random nucleotides introduced a unique molecular identifier onto each TCR beta cDNA molecule. At least 2.5 million CDR3-containing paired-end reads were obtained from each sample. First-strand cDNA was synthesized from all RNA with the Mint cDNA synthesis kit, primed by a TRBC-specific oligonucleotide. Following uracil-DNA glycosylase treatment, a first 18-cycle PCR with universal primers M1SS and BC2_uni_R was performed on all cDNA. The study's own analysis went as follows. For normalization, 1 million high-quality reads, each with a distinct molecular identifier, were randomly selected from each sample. Instead of being binned into consensus sequences, reads that shared molecular identifiers were thrown out. MiTCR, set to a Q25 quality threshold and the strictest error-elimination algorithm, was used for CDR3 identification, clonotype clustering and error correction. A nonparametric unseen species model with Euler transformation was used to estimate lower-bound total TCR beta diversity. The raw public data were reprocessed by TCRdb itself: fastp quality trimming at Q25, MiXCR clonotype calling, in-frame beta chains only. Rows merge per CDR3 protein into single entries with the most common DNA and genes. The V and J calls shown here were made by TCRdb, not taken from the authors' results. The sample yields 790,000 or so distinct CDR3 sequences; approximately 53% were counted once. The top ten clonotypes cover roughly 25% of the sample.

Donors were about 36 systemically healthy Caucasian individuals from Russia aged roughly 6 to 95 years. Around 10 milliliters of peripheral blood were collected from each donor into EDTA-treated Vacutainer tubes. Ficoll-Paque density-gradient centrifugation was used to isolate PBMCs, with at least 6.5 million per sample. Total RNA was extracted from PBMCs with Trizol reagent, with at least 5 micrograms obtained per sample. For every donor, an aliquot of PBMCs went through flow cytometry to measure the percentages of naive CD45RAhigh/CD27high T cells. With respect to this clonotype: Its target antigen remains unknown. Base qualities are not at hand, and no much larger clone is one base apart.

Via the germline V gene (reference sequence), CDR1 is LGHDT and CDR2 YNNKEL. V is clipped by 5 bases and J by 3 bases, and the sequence between their germline boundaries is 5 bases long. The cysteine opens and the phenylalanine closes a CDR3 of 11 amino acids. The read is trimmed to its CDR3 DNA, 33 bases read in frame from base 1. Sequenced input: blood. The source is a man aged 40-55 years in good health. This sequence uses TRBV3-1 and TRBJ2-7; the D gene assignment is ambiguous. Read as DNA, the sequence is TGTGCCAGCAGCATCGACTACGAGCAGTACTTC. Translated, this is CASSIDYEQYF.